Each of the 18 T cell receptor beta chains below was sequenced from the same sample in a study of blood T cells in healthy people across ages. Combining a sample-barcoded 5' primer with a J-beta primer mix, a second PCR ran for about 6 to 11 cycles. MiXCR, applied by TCRdb to the 5' RACE reads, yields one record per CDR3 protein. The data show some 900,000 distinct CDR3 sequences, approximately 49% seen once. The material sequenced was blood. The receptors stem from a man under 40 in good health.

This chain uses TRBV9 with TRBJ2-1; D is undetermined. Germline CDR1 SGDLS, CDR2 YYNGEE. The CDR3 consists of 16 residues. Trimming pared 0 bases from V and 7 bases from J, leaving 17 bases between. As DNA, the CDR3 is TGTGCCAGCAGCGTAGACTCTAATGGTTGGGTGAATGAGCAGTTCTTC. Amino acid sequence: CASSVDSNGWVNEQFF.

The chain is built from TRBV10-3 and TRBJ1-2; D not resolved. Germline values: CDR1 ENHRY, CDR2 SYGVKD. Trimming shortened V by 6 bases and J by 3 bases, and 14 bases separated the two germline ends. The CDR3 has 14 residues. In nucleotides, the CDR3 is TGTGCCATCAGGAGGACGGTTACTGACTATGGCTACACCTTC. It codes for CAIRRTVTDYGYTF.

This clonotype was seen more than once but under ten times. The chain links TRBV4-1 to TRBJ2-1, with D hard to call. CDR1 and CDR2 (germline): MGHRA, YSYEKL. This CDR3 has 15 amino acids. Trimming removed 0 bases from V and 3 bases from J, with 9 bases in between. CDR3 DNA: TGCGCCAGCAGCCAAGAATTTTACGGCTACAATGAGCAGTTCTTC. Its translation: CASSQEFYGYNEQFF.

This clonotype was recorded only once. V gene TRBV11-3 combines with J gene TRBJ2-3, with 10 positions matching TRBD2. This CDR3 has 18 residues. CDR1 and CDR2 (germline): SGHNT, YENEEA. V trimming: 0 bases; J trimming: 4 bases; junction bases outside the gene matches: 10. The CDR3 nucleotides read TGTGCCAGCAGCTTAGACGGAAGCGGGGGGGCCTCAGCAGATACGCAGTATTTT. Its protein product is CASSLDGSGGASADTQYF.

This clonotype was seen repeatedly, ten times or more. V usage is TRBV6-6 and J usage is TRBJ1-5; possibly TRBD1 for D (6 bases). The CDR3 totals 14 residues. Germline loops: CDR1 MNHNY, CDR2 SVGAGI (reference sequence). Trimming removed 6 bases from V and 2 bases from J, with 11 bases in between. Written as DNA, the CDR3 is TGTGCCAGCAGCACAGGGCTTGGCAATCAGCCCCAGCATTTT. Protein product: CASSTGLGNQPQHF.

V is TRBV7-9 and J is TRBJ2-7, with D unclear. The CDR3 extends over 14 amino acids. The germline gives CDR1 SEHNR, CDR2 FQNEAQ (reference sequence). CDR3 amino acids: CVSTLGSSPYEQYF. For the CDR3, the DNA is TGTGTCAGTACCCTGGGCAGCTCTCCCTACGAGCAGTACTTC.

About this clonotype itself: Given a much more abundant clone one base away, this may be a read error. The chain combines TRBV29-1 with TRBJ2-7, with 8 bases matching TRBD2. V gave up 8 bases and J gave up 2 bases; unmatched junction bases: 11. The CDR3 loop spans 14 amino acids. Looked up from germline, CDR1 is SQVTM and CDR2 is ANQGSEA. This CDR3 reads CSIGWGLETYEQYF. CDR3 in DNA: TGCAGCATTGGATGGGGACTAGAGACCTACGAGCAGTACTTC.

J is TRBJ2-1 and V is TRBV6-6; 7 bases match TRBD2. The CDR3 runs 17 residues. With V trimmed by 2 bases and J by 4 bases, 11 bases remained unmatched. In germline, CDR1 is MNHNY, CDR2 SVGAGI (reference sequence). CDR3 protein: CASSYPQRGHLYNEQFF. The DNA of the CDR3 is TGTGCCAGCAGTTACCCACAGCGGGGTCACCTTTACAATGAGCAGTTCTTC.

This rearrangement joins TRBV5-1 to TRBJ2-1; maybe TRBD1 (5 bases). This CDR3 has 14 amino acids. Trimming removed 5 bases from V and 0 bases from J, with 9 bases in between. Germline loops: CDR1 SGHRS, CDR2 YFSETQ. CDR3 in amino acids: CASSGADSYNEQFF. In DNA, the CDR3 is TGCGCCAGCAGTGGGGCCGACTCCTACAATGAGCAGTTCTTC.

This chain uses TRBV6-5 with TRBJ1-1, with D perhaps matching TRBD1 (5 bases). CDR1 and CDR2 (germline): MNHEY, SVGAGI. V lost 2 bases, J lost 3 bases, and 10 bases lay in between. CDR3 size: 14 residues. The CDR3 region has the DNA TGTGCCAGCAGTTACCGTGGGACCTACACTGAAGCTTTCTTT. Its protein is CASSYRGTYTEAFF.

This clonotype occurred a few times. V is TRBV5-1 and J is TRBJ2-7; TRBD1 agrees at 7 bases. Germline-derived CDR1 and CDR2 are SGHRS and YFSETQ. V trimming: 2 bases; J trimming: 4 bases; junction bases outside the gene matches: 3. CDR3 size: 13 residues. The CDR3 nucleotides are TGCGCCAGCAGCTTAACAGGGGAGTACGAGCAGTACTTC. It yields the protein CASSLTGEYEQYF.

In its sample, this clonotype was seen a few times. The chain links TRBV29-1 to TRBJ1-2; no reliable D call. CDR3 size: 13 residues. Per germline, CDR1 SQVTM and CDR2 ANQGSEA. V was trimmed by 5 bases and J by 8 bases, leaving 18 bases between them. The CDR3 nucleotides are TGCAGCGTTTTCAGCGGGGATGGGGTCGGCTACACCTTC. Its protein is CSVFSGDGVGYTF.

There are a few counts of this clonotype. This chain links TRBV29-1 with TRBJ1-2; no definite D call. V lost 6 bases, J lost 2 bases, and 16 bases lay in between. CDR1 and CDR2 (germline): SQVTM, ANQGSEA. There are 14 residues in the CDR3. This CDR3 reads CSVEQSSDNYGYTF. For the CDR3, the DNA is TGCAGCGTCGAACAGAGTTCGGACAACTATGGCTACACCTTC. Together with reference TRBV29-1 and TRBJ1-2, the CDR3 gives the full variable domain: SAVISQKPSRDICQRGTSLTIQCQVDSQVTMMFWYRQQPGQSLTLIATANQGSEATYESGFVIDKFPISRPNLTFSTLTVSNMSPEDSSIYLCSVEQSSDNYGYTFGSGTRLTVV.

This clonotype has more than one count but fewer than ten. The V gene is TRBV29-1, the J gene TRBJ2-3, with D possibly matching TRBD2 (5 bases). Germline CDR1 is SQVTM and CDR2 is ANQGSEA. V lost 0 bases and J lost 2, with 12 bases in between. The CDR3 totals 15 residues. The CDR3 reads CSVEDGGGITDTQYF. CDR3 bases: TGCAGCGTTGAAGACGGCGGAGGAATCACAGATACGCAGTATTTT.

This clonotype came up a few times. This sequence joins TRBV6-5 and TRBJ1-6; perhaps TRBD1 as D (5 bases). The CDR3 loop spans 15 amino acids. V was pared by 5 bases and J by 7 bases, with 15 bases between. The V gene's germline CDR1 is MNHEY and CDR2 SVGAGI. CDR3 loop: CASSLPGSSNSPLHF. For the CDR3, the DNA is TGTGCCAGCAGTCTTCCAGGGTCCTCCAATTCACCCCTCCACTTT.

This clonotype was seen a few times. The chain is built from TRBV7-2 and TRBJ1-5, with unresolved D. The CDR3 has 16 residues. Deletions cut 2 bases from V and 9 bases from J, with 20 bases between. Germline loops: CDR1 SGHTA, CDR2 FQGNSA. The CDR3 region is CASSLFPQLTGSPQHF. The CDR3 bases are TGTGCCAGCAGCTTATTCCCCCAACTAACTGGTTCGCCCCAGCATTTT.

The chain uses TRBV6-6 and TRBJ2-3; 7 bases line up with TRBD2. CDR1 and CDR2 (germline): MNHNY, SVGAGI (reference sequence). The CDR3 length is 14 residues. The V segment lost 5 bases and the J segment 10 bases; nucleotides outside the gene matches: 12. DNA for the CDR3: TGTGCCAGCAGTCAAAACCGGGACTACGGGTCGCAGTATTTT. Translation gives CASSQNRDYGSQYF.

This clonotype was seen more than once but under ten times. This chain joins TRBV7-2 and TRBJ2-7; D not certain. The CDR3 has 13 residues. In germline, CDR1 is SGHTA, CDR2 FQGNSA. Trimming removed 4 bases at V and 1 base at J, with 8 bases between. The CDR3, as DNA: TGTGCCAGCAGCTCGGCGGCATCCTACGAGCAGTACTTC. Its protein product is CASSSAASYEQYF.